The source of this T cell receptor (beta chain) is a study of blood T cell repertoires in COVID-19. In the study overall: Researchers got acute and convalescent COVID-19 samples from the United States, Italy and Spain. In each case, the material was cDNA or gDNA derived from T cells, B-cell-depleted T cells, or PBMCs.

This table comes from immunoSEQ multiplex PCR, and its TCRdb copy is limited to in-frame clones, with some not included. This table holds 250,000 or so clones, 70% to 90% found once. CDR1 and CDR2 from the germline V gene are LNHDA and SQIVND (reference sequence). This CDR3 comprises 14 residues. The V end lost 4 bases, the J end lost 2 bases, and 12 bases lay between the germline ends. J is TRBJ2-7 and V is TRBV19, with a possible D match to TRBD2 (6 bases). Sequenced: peripheral blood. The sequence was obtained from a woman in her 30s with acute or convalescent COVID-19. Written as DNA, the CDR3 is TGTGCCAGTAGTACAGACGGGGGTCCCTACGAGCAGTACTTC. It translates to CASSTDGGPYEQYF.